Presented here are 12 T cell receptor beta chains from one specimen sequenced in a study of T cell repertoires in ileal Crohn's disease. Generated by immunoSEQ multiplex PCR, the TCRdb table keeps only in-frame clones and is missing some. The sample includes tens of thousands of clones, about 89% seen only once; the top ten take approximately 2%. Regarding time point: neoterminal ileum biopsy at postoperative endoscopy, about 6 months after surgery. The specimen was ileal tissue. The receptor source for this set is an adult with Crohn's disease.

This clone was recorded once. The CDR3 DNA reads as TGTGCCAGTAGTATCATGCCGGCAGGGGGGTACACCGGGGAGCTGTTTTTT. This translates into CASSIMPAGGYTGELFF. The genes are TRBV19 and TRBJ2-2, with a possible D match to TRBD1 (7 bases). Trimming stripped 3 bases from V and 3 bases from J, with 17 bases between. This CDR3 comprises 17 residues. Germline CDR1 and CDR2: LNHDA and SQIVND (reference sequence).

The chain uses TRBV14 and TRBJ1-1; no clear D gene. V was pared by 0 bases and J by 5 bases, with 10 bases between. CDR3 size: 14 residues. From germline, CDR1 is SGHDN and CDR2 FVKESK. CDR3 nucleotide sequence: TGTGCCAGCAGCCAAGATCGGTGGTCTACTGAAGCTTTCTTT. This sequence encodes CASSQDRWSTEAFF.

The chain recombines TRBV7-8 with TRBJ2-7; D remains unclear. The V and J ends lost 2 bases and 2 bases respectively, with 10 bases between them. This CDR3 has 14 residues. Germline loops: CDR1 SGHVS, CDR2 FQNEAQ. The CDR3 protein is CASSLIRATYEQYF. DNA for the CDR3: TGTGCCAGCAGCTTAATACGAGCGACCTACGAGCAGTACTTC.

The chain uses TRBV2 and TRBJ1-2; TRBD1 is a possible D gene (6 bases). V shed 5 bases and J shed 5 bases, with 15 bases lying between them. The CDR3 totals 14 residues. CDR1 is SNHLY and CDR2 is FYNNEI in the germline V gene. CDR3 nucleotides: TGTGCCAGCAGTATTTCCGGGACACTATATGGCTACACCTTC. Translated, it gives CASSISGTLYGYTF.

The genes are TRBV2 and TRBJ2-5; D gene uncertain. There are 14 residues in the CDR3. Trimming stripped 5 bases from V and 5 bases from J, with 15 bases between. Germline V gene data show CDR1 as SNHLY and CDR2 as FYNNEI. CDR3 region: CASSWQRPRETQYF. The CDR3 DNA reads TGTGCCAGCAGTTGGCAGCGACCGCGCGAGACCCAGTACTTC.

The chain couples TRBV6-5 to TRBJ2-5, with D possibly being TRBD2 (6 bases). This CDR3 is built from 16 residues. Trimming removed 3 bases from V and 4 bases from J, with 18 bases in between. Germline CDR1 reads MNHEY; CDR2 reads SVGAGI. CDR3 residues: CASSYDIRRGLETQYF. CDR3 DNA: TGTGCCAGCAGTTATGATATACGCCGGGGGTTAGAGACCCAGTACTTC.

The chain carries TRBV7-6 and TRBJ2-3; tentative D call: TRBD2 (6 bases). The CDR3 sequence is 15 residues long. Germline CDR1 SGHVS, CDR2 FNYEAQ. The V end lost 5 bases, the J end lost 0 bases, and 12 bases lay between the germline ends. The CDR3 loop is CASSLGGDSTDTQYF. The CDR3 nucleotides read TGTGCCAGCAGCCTGGGCGGGGATAGCACAGATACGCAGTATTTT. The full variable domain, rest sourced from reference TRBV7-6 and TRBJ2-3, is GAGVSQSPRYKVTKRGQDVALRCDPISGHVSLYWYRQALGQGPEFLTYFNYEAQQDKSGLPNDRFSAERPEGSISTLTIQRTEQRDSAMYRCASSLGGDSTDTQYFGPGTRLTVL.

The chain carries TRBV7-9 and TRBJ2-2; tentative D call: TRBD1 (6 bases). The CDR3 has 15 amino acids. The germline V gene encodes CDR1 SEHNR and CDR2 FQNEAQ (reference sequence). The ends were cut back, 0 bases at V and 5 bases at J, with 10 bases in the middle. The CDR3 DNA is TGTGCCAGCAGCTTAGCGCCGACAGGAACCGGGGAGCTGTTTTTT. Amino acid sequence: CASSLAPTGTGELFF.

This CDR3 is CASSSYVQRGMNTEAFF. The CDR3 nucleotides are TGTGCCAGCAGCTCATACGTGCAGAGGGGGATGAACACTGAAGCTTTCTTT. This chain uses TRBV5-4 with TRBJ1-1; D may be TRBD1 (6 bases). The germline V and J ends were trimmed by 3 bases and 0 bases, with 18 bases remaining between them. Looked up from germline, CDR1 is SGHNT and CDR2 is YYREEE (reference sequence). The CDR3 is made up of 17 amino acids.

The V and J genes are TRBV5-4 and TRBJ2-1, with 8 bases matching TRBD1. Germline CDR1 and CDR2: SGHNT and YYREEE (reference sequence). CDR3 length equals 13 residues. J was trimmed by 6 bases and V by 2 bases; bases with no gene match: 1. DNA for the CDR3: TGTGCCAGCAGCTTACAGGGGGGCAATGAGCAGTTCTTC. It encodes CASSLQGGNEQFF.

The chain couples TRBV18 to TRBJ2-2, with D possibly being TRBD1 (6 bases). Looked up from germline, CDR1 is KGHSH and CDR2 is LQKENI. The CDR3 runs to 18 residues. Trimming took off 4 bases at V and 4 bases at J, with 22 bases between the two ends. The CDR3 bases are TGTGCCAGCTCACGAAGTCCGGGACCCACACAGGGCACCGGGGAGCTGTTTTTT. Amino acids: CASSRSPGPTQGTGELFF. The full variable domain, with the rest looked up from reference TRBV18 and TRBJ2-2, is NAGVMQNPRHLVRRRGQEARLRCSPMKGHSHVYWYRQLPEEGLKFMVYLQKENIIDESGMPKERFSAEFPKEGPSILRIQQVVRGDSAAYFCASSRSPGPTQGTGELFFGEGSRLTVL.

V and J are TRBV6-1 and TRBJ1-5, with a possible D match to TRBD1 (6 bases). The CDR3 has 17 amino acids. The ends were cut back, 2 bases at V and 2 bases at J, with 16 bases in the middle. CDR1 is MNHNS and CDR2 is SASEGT in the germline V gene. The CDR3 sequence is CASSESRGAARNQPQHF. The CDR3 nucleotides read TGTGCCAGCAGTGAATCCCGGGGGGCGGCCCGCAATCAGCCCCAGCATTTT.